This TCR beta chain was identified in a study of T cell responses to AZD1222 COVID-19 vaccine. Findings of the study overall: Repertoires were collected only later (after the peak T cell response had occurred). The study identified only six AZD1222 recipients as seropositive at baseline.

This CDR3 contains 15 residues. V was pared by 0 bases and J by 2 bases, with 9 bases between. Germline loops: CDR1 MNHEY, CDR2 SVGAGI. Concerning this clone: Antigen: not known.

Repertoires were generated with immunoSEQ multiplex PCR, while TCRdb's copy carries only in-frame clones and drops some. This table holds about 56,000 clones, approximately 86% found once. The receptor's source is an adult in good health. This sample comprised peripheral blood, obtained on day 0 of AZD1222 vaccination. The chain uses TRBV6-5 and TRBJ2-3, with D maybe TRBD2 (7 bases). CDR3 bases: TGTGCCAGCAGTTACTCGGGGGGGCCCACAGATACGCAGTATTTT. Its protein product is CASSYSGGPTDTQYF.